Each of the 25 T cell receptor beta chains below was sequenced from the same sample in a study of blood T cell repertoires in COVID-19. Here immunoSEQ multiplex PCR was the method, and the copy in TCRdb shows in-frame clones only, minus some. The table records tens of thousands of clones, more than 70% of them present only once. Sequenced input: peripheral blood. Source of these receptors: an elderly man with active COVID-19.

J is TRBJ1-5 and V is TRBV5-1; possibly TRBD1 for D (6 bases). Trimming cost V 1 base and J 4 bases, with 9 bases left between them. CDR3 length equals 14 residues. From germline, CDR1 is SGHRS and CDR2 YFSETQ. DNA for the CDR3: TGCGCCAGCAGCTTGAGGGGGGGGAATCAGCCCCAGCATTTT. Translated, it gives CASSLRGGNQPQHF.

In DNA form, the CDR3 reads TGTGCCAGCAGCCCCTCGTCGCAGGTACAAGAGACCCAGTACTTC. Amino acids: CASSPSSQVQETQYF. The chain combines TRBV3-1 (or the pseudogene TRBV3-2) with TRBJ2-5, with unresolved D. The V and J ends lost 4 bases and 2 bases respectively, with 14 bases between them. Per the germline V gene, CDR1 is LGHDT and CDR2 is YNNKEL (reference sequence). The length of the CDR3 is 15 residues.

V and J are TRBV7-2 and TRBJ2-5; D possibly corresponds to TRBD2 (5 bases). Per the germline V gene, CDR1 is SGHTA and CDR2 is FQGNSA. Trimming removed 5 bases at V and 2 bases at J, with 15 bases between. CDR3 size: 15 residues. Here the CDR3 reads CASSAGQRVQETQYF. Written as DNA, the CDR3 is TGTGCCAGCAGCGCCGGCCAGAGGGTACAAGAGACCCAGTACTTC.

The chain carries TRBV13 and TRBJ2-7; 11 nucleotides agree with TRBD2. V was pared by 1 base and J by 0 bases, with 8 bases of the junction left unmatched. Germline V gene lookup returns CDR1 PRHDT and CDR2 FYEKMQ (reference sequence). CDR3 length: 18 residues. The CDR3, as DNA: TGTGCCAGCAGCTTAGTAACGGGCACTAGCGGGAGCTCCTACGAGCAGTACTTC. Translating it yields CASSLVTGTSGSSYEQYF. Using reference TRBV13 and TRBJ2-7 for the parts outside the CDR3, the full variable domain is AAGVIQSPRHLIKEKRETATLKCYPIPRHDTVYWYQQGPGQDPQFLISFYEKMQSDKGSIPDRFSAQQFSDYHSELNMSSLELGDSALYFCASSLVTGTSGSSYEQYFGPGTRLTVT.

The chain links TRBV9 to TRBJ1-3; 7 bases line up with TRBD1. Germline values: CDR1 SGDLS, CDR2 YYNGEE. The CDR3 extends over 15 amino acids. V gave up 1 base and J gave up 4 bases; unmatched junction bases: 5. The CDR3 sequence is CASSVLGTAGNTIYF. The CDR3 DNA sequence: TGTGCCAGCAGCGTATTGGGGACAGCCGGAAACACCATATATTTT. Full variable domain (missing parts from reference TRBV9 and TRBJ1-3): DSGVTQTPKHLITATGQRVTLRCSPRSGDLSVYWYQQSLDQGLQFLIQYYNGEERAKGNILERFSAQQFPDLHSELNLSSLELGDSALYFCASSVLGTAGNTIYFGEGSWLTVV.

The chain combines TRBV7-2 with TRBJ2-7, with 8 bases matching TRBD2. Trimming removed 1 base from V and 2 bases from J; junction bases left unmatched: 4. The CDR3 length is 15 residues. Germline assignment: CDR1 SGHTA and CDR2 FQGNSA. CDR3 coding DNA: TGTGCCAGCAGCTTAGGGCTAGCGGGCACCTACGAGCAGTACTTC. This gives the protein CASSLGLAGTYEQYF. The full variable domain, its missing parts supplied by reference TRBV7-2 and TRBJ2-7, is GAGVSQSPSNKVTEKGKDVELRCDPISGHTALYWYRQSLGQGLEFLIYFQGNSAPDKSGLPSDRFSAERTGGSVSTLTIQRTQQEDSAVYLCASSLGLAGTYEQYFGPGTRLTVT.

This clone was counted between two and nine times. V is TRBV5-5 and J is TRBJ2-7; 7 bases line up with TRBD1. The V gene's germline CDR1 is SGHKS and CDR2 YYEKEE (reference sequence). CDR3 length equals 15 residues. The V and J ends lost 4 bases and 0 bases, in that order; junction bases with no gene match: 7. The CDR3 DNA reads TGTGCCAGCAGCCCGGGACAGCTCAACTCCTACGAGCAGTACTTC. Translated: CASSPGQLNSYEQYF.

This chain links TRBV28 with TRBJ2-5; 11 nucleotides align to TRBD2. Trimming took 5 bases from V and 4 from J; bases not matched to a gene: 15. This CDR3 region has 18 residues. CDR1 and CDR2 from the germline V gene are MDHEN and SYDVKM. CDR3 coding DNA: TGTGCCAGCAGTCAGGGTCTAGCGGGAGGTCTGAAGGGAGAGACCCAGTACTTC. This codes for CASSQGLAGGLKGETQYF.

This rearrangement joins TRBV18 to TRBJ2-3, with 11 bases identical to TRBD2. The CDR3 is made up of 18 amino acids. The V gene's germline CDR1 is KGHSH and CDR2 LQKENI. The V and J ends lost 3 bases and 4 bases, in that order; junction bases with no gene match: 12. CDR3 coding DNA: TGTGCCAGCTCACCGCGCCTTAAAGAGACTAGCGGGGCAGATACGCAGTATTTT. Translating it yields CASSPRLKETSGADTQYF.

The chain carries TRBV7-6 and TRBJ2-6; 8 bases match TRBD1. Losses at the gene ends were 2 bases for V and 0 bases for J; bases not matched to a gene: 12. The CDR3 contains 20 residues. Looked up from germline, CDR1 is SGHVS and CDR2 is FNYEAQ. CDR3 bases: TGTGCCAGCAGCTTATCGCCCCCGACAGGGGTGACCTCTGGGGCCAACGTCCTGACTTTC. Its protein product is CASSLSPPTGVTSGANVLTF. Drawing the rest from reference TRBV7-6 and TRBJ2-6, the complete variable domain is GAGVSQSPRYKVTKRGQDVALRCDPISGHVSLYWYRQALGQGPEFLTYFNYEAQQDKSGLPNDRFSAERPEGSISTLTIQRTEQRDSAMYRCASSLSPPTGVTSGANVLTFGAGSRLTVL.

The chain employs TRBV15 and TRBJ2-5; TRBD1 matches at 9 bases. Germline V CDR1 and CDR2: LNHNV, YYDKDF (reference sequence). The junction had 7 bases not matched to a gene; V was cut back by 1 base and J by 4 bases. CDR3 length equals 16 residues. This chain's CDR3 is CATSRGQGVGGETQYF. The DNA of the CDR3 is TGTGCCACCAGCAGAGGACAGGGGGTCGGTGGAGAGACCCAGTACTTC.

The CDR3 reads CASSIDLFWGSGNQPQHF. The CDR3 bases are TGTGCCAGTAGTATAGATCTATTCTGGGGTAGCGGCAATCAGCCCCAGCATTTT. V and J are TRBV19 and TRBJ1-5, with D unclear. Germline CDR1 LNHDA, CDR2 SQIVND (reference sequence). The V and J ends lost 0 bases and 2 bases respectively, with 17 bases between them. CDR3 length: 18 amino acids.

The chain recombines TRBV6-5 with TRBJ2-7; TRBD1 is a possible D gene (6 bases). This CDR3 contains 15 residues. V was pared by 0 bases and J by 3 bases, with 12 bases between. Germline V gene data show CDR1 as MNHEY and CDR2 as SVGAGI. Here the CDR3 reads CASSYSGQGRYEQYF. The CDR3 DNA reads TGTGCCAGCAGTTACTCGGGCCAGGGGCGCTACGAGCAGTACTTC.

V gene TRBV28 combines with J gene TRBJ2-1; TRBD2 matches at 7 bases. The CDR3 extends over 16 amino acids. V was clipped by 9 bases and J by 8 bases; unmatched bases: 19. In germline, CDR1 is MDHEN, CDR2 SYDVKM. CDR3 nucleotides: TGTGCCAGTCCCCCACTACGGGGGGAGGGCCTCCATGAGCAGTTCTTC. It encodes CASPPLRGEGLHEQFF.

The chain employs TRBV11-2 and TRBJ2-1; 12 positions match TRBD1. Germline lookup yields CDR1 SGHAT and CDR2 FQNNGV. This CDR3 region has 17 residues. Losses at the gene ends were 2 bases for V and 6 bases for J; bases not matched to a gene: 8. The CDR3 here is CASSLSPGQGAGNEQFF. The CDR3 DNA follows: TGTGCCAGCAGCTTATCCCCGGGACAGGGGGCAGGCAATGAGCAGTTCTTC.

The count of this clone is one. The CDR3 DNA reads as TGTGCCAGTAGTCCGATGTCGATGTTGGGGGGGCTCTACGAGCAGTACTTC. Its protein is CASSPMSMLGGLYEQYF. The chain links TRBV19 to TRBJ2-7; maybe TRBD2 (7 bases). Germline CDR1 reads LNHDA; CDR2 reads SQIVND (reference sequence). CDR3 length equals 17 residues. V was cut by 5 bases and J by 3 bases, with 23 bases left in between.

The V call is TRBV6-5, the J call TRBJ1-5, with a tentative D call TRBD1 (5 bases). CDR3 size: 13 residues. Germline V lookup: CDR1 MNHEY, CDR2 SVGAGI. Trimming stripped 9 bases from V and 1 base from J, with 10 bases between. This CDR3 is CASGRASNQPQHF. In DNA form, the CDR3 reads TGTGCCAGTGGCAGGGCGAGCAATCAGCCCCAGCATTTT.

The chain links TRBV11-2 to TRBJ1-1, with a possible D match to TRBD1 (5 bases). The CDR3 contains 15 residues. V was trimmed by 1 base and J by 6 bases, leaving 15 bases between them. In germline, CDR1 is SGHAT, CDR2 FQNNGV. Written as DNA, the CDR3 is TGTGCCAGCAGCTTAGTGATAGGAGGGGCAGCTGAAGCTTTCTTT. The encoded protein is CASSLVIGGAAEAFF.

The chain uses TRBV19 and TRBJ2-7; 7 nucleotides match TRBD2. Per the germline V gene, CDR1 is LNHDA and CDR2 is SQIVND (reference sequence). V trimming: 5 bases; J trimming: 2 bases; junction bases outside the gene matches: 9. The CDR3 is made up of 15 amino acids. The CDR3 nucleotides read TGTGCCAGTAGTCCCTCGGCTAGCGGAACCTACGAGCAGTACTTC. It codes for CASSPSASGTYEQYF.

The J gene is TRBJ2-1, the V gene TRBV2; 12 bases fit TRBD2. V was pared by 6 bases and J by 6 bases, with 12 bases of the junction left unmatched. Germline V gene sequence: CDR1 SNHLY, CDR2 FYNNEI. This CDR3 comprises 17 residues. CDR3 amino acids: CASSLLATSGSLNEQFF. The CDR3 nucleotides are TGTGCCAGCAGCCTACTTGCGACTAGCGGGAGTCTCAATGAGCAGTTCTTC. Filled out from reference TRBV2 and TRBJ2-1, the complete variable domain reads EPEVTQTPSHQVTQMGQEVILRCVPISNHLYFYWYRQILGQKVEFLVSFYNNEISEKSEIFDDQFSVERPDGSNFTLKIRSTKLEDSAMYFCASSLLATSGSLNEQFFGPGTRLTVL.

This chain joins TRBV5-6 and TRBJ2-5; D is ambiguous. With 4 bases removed from V and 7 bases from J, the gap between germline ends came to 14 bases. From germline, CDR1 is SGHDT and CDR2 YYEEEE. The CDR3 consists of 13 residues. CDR3 loop: CASSLENVGTQYF. The CDR3, as DNA: TGTGCCAGCAGCCTAGAAAACGTCGGGACCCAGTACTTC.

As for this clone: Distinct nucleotide sequences in the sample also encode this CDR3. This chain links TRBV5-1 with TRBJ1-1; no clear D. Trimming took off 0 bases at V and 0 bases at J, with 6 bases between the two ends. Per the germline V gene, CDR1 is SGHRS and CDR2 is YFSETQ. The CDR3 covers 14 residues. In DNA, the CDR3 is TGCGCCAGCAGCTTGGAGCGCGTGAACACTGAAGCTTTCTTT. Amino acid sequence: CASSLERVNTEAFF.

The chain recombines TRBV19 with TRBJ1-3, with 7 bases that match TRBD1. The CDR3 loop spans 16 amino acids. The germline CDR1 and CDR2 sequences are LNHDA and SQIVND (reference sequence). The ends lost 5 bases at V and 3 bases at J; junction bases unmatched: 10. CDR3 in amino acids: CASSPPTGTHGNTIYF. CDR3 sequence (DNA): TGTGCCAGTAGTCCACCGACAGGGACGCATGGAAACACCATATATTTT.

The V call is TRBV30, the J call TRBJ1-4, with D uncertain. V shed 3 bases and J shed 10 bases, with 6 bases lying between them. The germline CDR1 and CDR2 sequences are GTSNPN and SVGIG (reference sequence). The CDR3 spans 10 residues. The CDR3 DNA follows: TGTGCCTGGAGCGGTAGAAAACTGTTTTTT. Protein product: CAWSGRKLFF.

J is TRBJ2-7 and V is TRBV3-1 (or the pseudogene TRBV3-2); 8 bases are a match to TRBD2. V lost 8 bases, J lost 1 base, and 19 bases stayed unmatched. The CDR3 has 18 amino acids. Germline V gene lookup returns CDR1 LGHDT and CDR2 YNNKEL (reference sequence). DNA of the CDR3: TGTGCCAGCGCTTCGGGGCTAGCGGGCCTCGTTAGGTCCTACGAGCAGTACTTC. The encoded protein is CASASGLAGLVRSYEQYF.